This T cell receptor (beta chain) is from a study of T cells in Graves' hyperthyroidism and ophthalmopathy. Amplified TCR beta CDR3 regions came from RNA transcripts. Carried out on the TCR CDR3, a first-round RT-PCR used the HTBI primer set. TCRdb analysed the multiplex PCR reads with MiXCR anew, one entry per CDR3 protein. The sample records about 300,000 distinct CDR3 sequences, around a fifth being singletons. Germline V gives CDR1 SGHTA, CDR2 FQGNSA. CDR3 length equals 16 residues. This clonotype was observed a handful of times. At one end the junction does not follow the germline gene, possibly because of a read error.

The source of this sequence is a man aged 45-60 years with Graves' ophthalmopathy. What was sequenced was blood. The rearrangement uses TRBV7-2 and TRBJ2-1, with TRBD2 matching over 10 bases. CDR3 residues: CASSVAPGLANNEQFF. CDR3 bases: TGTGCCAGCAGCGTAGCCCCGGGACTAGCGAACAATGAGCAGTTCTTC.